Only one count was recorded for the clone carrying this T cell receptor (beta chain). The CDR3 spans 12 residues. Trimming took off 3 bases at V and 8 bases at J, with 7 bases between the two ends. Germline CDR1 and CDR2: SGHTA and FQGNSA. The sample comes from a study of memory CD8 T cells in hepatitis C reinfection. Across the study: After reinfection, a couple of primary-infection resolvers became chronically infected.

The protocol was immunoSEQ multiplex PCR, while the TCRdb copy is restricted to in-frame clones and leaves out a portion. This sample has about 6,000 clones, with around 89% found just once. Time point defined: pre-reinfection, 55 to 20 weeks before reinfection detection. No in vitro expansion preceded TCR sequencing of the sorted cells. At all three reinfection time points, viable CD3+ CD8+ CD45RO- cells from a couple of donors served as controls. The sequence derives from a man aged 45 to 65 with hepatitis C virus infection. What was sequenced was naive CD8+ T cells sorted from blood. The V gene is TRBV7-2, the J gene TRBJ2-2; D is undetermined. CDR3 amino acids: CASSFLGGELFF. The CDR3 nucleotides are TGTGCCAGCAGCTTTCTAGGAGGGGAGCTGTTTTTT.